The 17 T cell receptor beta chains given below trace back to one sample, sequenced in a study of blood T cell repertoires in COVID-19. Some clones are missing from TCRdb's copy, which holds only in-frame ones; the method was immunoSEQ multiplex PCR. This sample has around 160,000 clones; 84% occur once, and the top ten carry 35% to 40%. The source material was peripheral blood. All receptors come from a human donor in a cohort sampled during active COVID-19.

The chain has TRBV7-2 and TRBJ1-5; a weak D match, TRBD1 (6 bases). V shed 2 bases and J shed 7 bases, with 9 bases lying between them. This CDR3 region has 13 residues. The germline CDR1 and CDR2 sequences are SGHTA and FQGNSA. This CDR3 reads CASSLQGRQPQHF. DNA for the CDR3: TGTGCCAGCAGCTTACAGGGGAGACAGCCCCAGCATTTT.

The CDR3 spells CASSTTLQETQYF. CDR3 DNA: TGTGCCAGCAGTACGACACTCCAAGAGACCCAGTACTTC. The chain employs TRBV6-5 and TRBJ2-5; no clear D. CDR3 length equals 13 residues. Deletions cut 5 bases from V and 1 base from J, with 8 bases between. Germline values: CDR1 MNHEY, CDR2 SVGAGI.

V is TRBV15 and J is TRBJ1-3, with 9 bases fitting TRBD1. This CDR3 has 21 amino acids. The junction had 22 bases not matched to a gene; V was cut back by 0 bases and J by 7 bases. The germline gives CDR1 LNHNV, CDR2 YYDKDF (reference sequence). CDR3 residues: CATSREIKARGLGTGRNTIYF. CDR3 coding DNA: TGTGCCACCAGCAGAGAGATTAAGGCCCGGGGGTTGGGGACAGGGAGGAACACCATATATTTT.

The chain couples TRBV5-1 to TRBJ2-5, with TRBD1 identical over 7 bases. The J segment lost 5 bases and the V segment lost 1 base, leaving 11 bases of the junction unmatched. The CDR3 is 16 amino acids. Germline CDR1 SGHRS, CDR2 YFSETQ. The CDR3 is CASSLSRTGLGETQYF. In DNA form, the CDR3 reads TGCGCCAGCAGCTTGTCCAGGACAGGTTTGGGCGAGACCCAGTACTTC. The complete variable domain, with remaining parts taken from reference TRBV5-1 and TRBJ2-5, reads KAGVTQTPRYLIKTRGQQVTLSCSPISGHRSVSWYQQTPGQGLQFLFEYFSETQRNKGNFPGRFSGRQFSNSRSEMNVSTLELGDSALYLCASSLSRTGLGETQYFGPGTRLLVL.

CDR3 residues: CASSDRSGNEKLFF. The CDR3 nucleotides read TGTGCCAGCAGTGATAGGTCAGGGAATGAAAAACTGTTTTTT. The chain has TRBV2 and TRBJ1-4; a possible D gene is TRBD1 (5 bases). Germline CDR1 reads SNHLY; CDR2 reads FYNNEI. V lost 3 bases, J lost 5 bases, and 10 bases lay in between. The CDR3 has 14 amino acids.

V is TRBV9 and J is TRBJ1-4; 7 nucleotides match TRBD1. Trimming at V came to 3 bases and at J to 7 bases, leaving 6 bases not matched to a gene. Germline V gives CDR1 SGDLS, CDR2 YYNGEE. The CDR3 spans 14 residues. CDR3 region: CASSGVTGPEKLFF. The CDR3 coding sequence is TGTGCCAGCAGCGGAGTGACAGGGCCTGAAAAACTGTTTTTT.

This clone was picked up a small number of times. The chain recombines TRBV13 with TRBJ2-1; D is possibly TRBD2 (6 bases). V was cut by 5 bases and J by 5 bases, with 22 bases left in between. CDR3 length: 17 amino acids. The V gene's germline CDR1 is PRHDT and CDR2 FYEKMQ (reference sequence). The CDR3 spells CASSGATRRAANNEQFF. DNA for the CDR3: TGTGCCAGCAGCGGCGCTACCAGGAGGGCGGCCAACAATGAGCAGTTCTTC.

V gene TRBV11-2 combines with J gene TRBJ1-6; 7 bases agree with TRBD1. The germline gives CDR1 SGHAT, CDR2 FQNNGV. The trim removed 3 bases at V and 9 bases at J, leaving 5 bases unmatched. The CDR3 consists of 14 residues. CDR3 sequence (DNA): TGTGCCAGCAGCTTCCGACAGGGAAGTTCACCCCTCCACTTT. It is translated as CASSFRQGSSPLHF.

The chain is built from TRBV7-9 and TRBJ2-7, with D possibly being TRBD2 (6 bases). This CDR3 contains 13 residues. CDR1 and CDR2 (germline): SEHNR, FQNEAQ (reference sequence). Deletions cut 1 base from V and 5 bases from J, with 9 bases between. CDR3 in amino acids: CASSLDRENEQYF. The CDR3 DNA follows: TGTGCCAGCAGCTTAGATCGGGAGAACGAGCAGTACTTC.

The CDR3 here is CASSLAYEQYF. For the CDR3, the DNA is TGTGCCAGCTCCCTAGCGTACGAGCAGTACTTC. This rearrangement joins TRBV2 to TRBJ2-7; TRBD2 is a possible D gene (6 bases). The V end lost 8 bases, the J end lost 4 bases, and 9 bases lay between the germline ends. From germline, CDR1 is SNHLY and CDR2 FYNNEI. This CDR3 has 11 residues.

The chain carries TRBV6-6 and TRBJ1-6; TRBD1 is a possible D gene (6 bases). This CDR3 is built from 16 residues. With 6 bases removed from V and 0 bases from J, the gap between germline ends came to 12 bases. Germline values: CDR1 MNHNY, CDR2 SVGAGI (reference sequence). The CDR3, as DNA: TGTGCCAGCAGAACAAACAGGGTCTCCTATAATTCACCCCTCCACTTT. It codes for CASRTNRVSYNSPLHF.

The chain couples TRBV7-8 to TRBJ2-7; TRBD2 aligns across 8 bases. The V gene's germline CDR1 is SGHVS and CDR2 FQNEAQ. With 5 bases clipped from V and 6 bases from J, the junction kept 12 bases outside the gene matches. The CDR3 is made up of 15 amino acids. The chain's CDR3 is CASSPAKAAGGEQYF. In DNA, the CDR3 is TGTGCCAGCAGCCCGGCTAAGGCGGCGGGGGGCGAGCAGTACTTC.

V gene TRBV6-5 combines with J gene TRBJ1-5, with TRBD1 as a possible D gene (5 bases). CDR1 is MNHEY, CDR2 SVGAGI, per germline. With 7 bases removed from V and 6 bases from J, the gap between germline ends came to 10 bases. The CDR3 has 12 residues. This CDR3 is CASTHRSQPQHF. The CDR3 DNA follows: TGTGCCAGCACCCACAGGTCTCAGCCCCAGCATTTT.

The chain combines TRBV19 with TRBJ1-6, with D tentatively TRBD1 (5 bases). With 3 bases removed from V and 6 bases from J, the gap between germline ends came to 12 bases. This CDR3 is 15 amino acids long. Germline CDR1 reads LNHDA; CDR2 reads SQIVND (reference sequence). The CDR3 loop reads CASSMTQGGNSPLHF. The CDR3 DNA reads TGTGCCAGTAGTATGACTCAGGGCGGTAATTCACCCCTCCACTTT.

This chain links TRBV2 with TRBJ1-1; TRBD1 might be the D (6 bases). CDR3 length: 13 residues. Trimming cost V 4 bases and J 0 bases, with 6 bases left between them. CDR1 is SNHLY, CDR2 FYNNEI, per germline. CDR3 region: CASSGQVNTEAFF. The CDR3 DNA follows: TGTGCCAGCAGTGGACAGGTGAACACTGAAGCTTTCTTT.

The genes are TRBV24-1 and TRBJ2-1; 7 bases are shared with TRBD2. There are 16 residues in the CDR3. Losses at the gene ends were 3 bases for V and 2 bases for J; bases not matched to a gene: 6. Germline lookup yields CDR1 KGHDR and CDR2 SFDVKD. This chain's CDR3 is CATSDLRGGAYNEQFF. For the CDR3, the DNA is TGTGCCACCAGTGATCTGCGTGGGGGGGCCTACAATGAGCAGTTCTTC.

The chain carries TRBV5-5 and TRBJ2-5; 12 nucleotides match TRBD2. This CDR3 contains 17 residues. Trimming at V came to 2 bases and at J to 5 bases, leaving 10 bases not matched to a gene. Germline V gives CDR1 SGHKS, CDR2 YYEKEE (reference sequence). The CDR3 is CASSFSAPTSGGETQYF. CDR3 DNA: TGTGCCAGCAGCTTCTCAGCCCCAACTAGCGGGGGGGAGACCCAGTACTTC.